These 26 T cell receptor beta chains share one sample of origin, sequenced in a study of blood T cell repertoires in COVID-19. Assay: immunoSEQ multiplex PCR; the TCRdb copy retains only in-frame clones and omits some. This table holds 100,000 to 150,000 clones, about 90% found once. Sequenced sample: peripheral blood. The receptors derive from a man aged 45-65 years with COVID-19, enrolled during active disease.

The CDR3 nucleotides read TGTGCCAGTGGAGCCGGGTCTAACGGCTACACCTTC. Residues: CASGAGSNGYTF. The chain is built from TRBV7-9 and TRBJ1-2; D ambiguous. CDR1 SEHNR and CDR2 FQNEAQ come from the germline V gene (reference sequence). V lost 9 bases and J 8 bases, leaving 16 bases between the germline ends. This CDR3 spans 12 amino acids.

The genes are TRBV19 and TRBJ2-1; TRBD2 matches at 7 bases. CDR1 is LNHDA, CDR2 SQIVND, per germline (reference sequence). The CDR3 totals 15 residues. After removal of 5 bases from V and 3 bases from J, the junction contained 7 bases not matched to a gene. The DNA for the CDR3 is TGTGCCAGTAGTGCAAGCGGGACTTACTACAATGAGCAGTTCTTC. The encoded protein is CASSASGTYYNEQFF.

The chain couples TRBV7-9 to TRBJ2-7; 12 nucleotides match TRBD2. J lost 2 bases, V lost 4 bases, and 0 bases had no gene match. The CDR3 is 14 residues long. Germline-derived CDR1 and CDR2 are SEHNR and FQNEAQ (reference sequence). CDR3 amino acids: CASSSSGRAYEQYV. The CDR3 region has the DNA TGTGCCAGCAGCTCTAGCGGGAGGGCCTACGAGCAGTACGTC.

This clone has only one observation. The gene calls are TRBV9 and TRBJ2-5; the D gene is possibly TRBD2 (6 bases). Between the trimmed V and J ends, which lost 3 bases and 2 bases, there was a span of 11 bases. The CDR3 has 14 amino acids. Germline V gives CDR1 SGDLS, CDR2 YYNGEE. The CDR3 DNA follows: TGTGCCAGCAGCGGGAGGGAAGGTCAAGAGACCCAGTACTTC. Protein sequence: CASSGREGQETQYF.

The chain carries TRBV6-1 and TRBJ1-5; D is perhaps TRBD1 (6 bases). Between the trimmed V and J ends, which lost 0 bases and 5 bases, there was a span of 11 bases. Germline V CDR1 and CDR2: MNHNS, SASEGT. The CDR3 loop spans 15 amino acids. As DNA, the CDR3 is TGTGCCAGCAGTGAAGCGGGGGGGCGAGATCAGCCCCAGCATTTT. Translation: CASSEAGGRDQPQHF.

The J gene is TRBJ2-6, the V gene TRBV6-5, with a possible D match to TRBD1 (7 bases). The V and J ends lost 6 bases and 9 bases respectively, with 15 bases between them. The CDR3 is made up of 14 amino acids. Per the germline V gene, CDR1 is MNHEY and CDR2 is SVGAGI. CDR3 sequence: CASSDRQGGNVLTF. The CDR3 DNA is TGTGCCAGCAGCGATAGACAGGGAGGCAACGTCCTGACTTTC.

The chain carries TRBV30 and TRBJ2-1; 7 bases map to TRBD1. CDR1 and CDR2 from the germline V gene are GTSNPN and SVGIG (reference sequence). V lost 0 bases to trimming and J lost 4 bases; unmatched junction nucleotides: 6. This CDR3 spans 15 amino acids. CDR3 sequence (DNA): TGTGCCTGGAGTGTAGGGACAGCACCTTACAATGAGCAGTTCTTC. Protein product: CAWSVGTAPYNEQFF.

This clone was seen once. The CDR3 sequence: CASSEEQVTDTQYF. CDR3 sequence (DNA): TGTGCCAGCAGTGAAGAACAGGTCACAGATACGCAGTATTTT. V usage is TRBV2 and J usage is TRBJ2-3; D is perhaps TRBD1 (5 bases). The V and J ends lost 1 base and 2 bases respectively, with 7 bases between them. CDR1 is SNHLY and CDR2 is FYNNEI in the germline V gene. The CDR3 spans 14 residues.

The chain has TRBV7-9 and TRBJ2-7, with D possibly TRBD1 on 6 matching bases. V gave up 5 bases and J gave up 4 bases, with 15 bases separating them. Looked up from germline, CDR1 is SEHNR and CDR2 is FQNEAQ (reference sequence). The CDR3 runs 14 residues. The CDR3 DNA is TGTGCCAGCAGCCCCCGGGACACCCGATACGAGCAGTACTTC. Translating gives CASSPRDTRYEQYF.

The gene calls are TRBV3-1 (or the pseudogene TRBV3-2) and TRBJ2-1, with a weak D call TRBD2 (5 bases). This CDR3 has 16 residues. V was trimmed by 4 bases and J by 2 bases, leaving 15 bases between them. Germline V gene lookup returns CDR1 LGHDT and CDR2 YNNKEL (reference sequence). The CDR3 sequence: CASSPKDLAPYNEQFF. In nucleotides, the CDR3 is TGTGCCAGCAGCCCCAAGGACTTAGCGCCCTACAATGAGCAGTTCTTC.

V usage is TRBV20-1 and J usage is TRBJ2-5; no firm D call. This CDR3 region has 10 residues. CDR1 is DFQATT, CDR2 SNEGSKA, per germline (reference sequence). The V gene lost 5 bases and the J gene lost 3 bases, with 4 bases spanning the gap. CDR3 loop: CSALEETQYF. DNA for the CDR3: TGCAGTGCTCTTGAAGAGACCCAGTACTTC.

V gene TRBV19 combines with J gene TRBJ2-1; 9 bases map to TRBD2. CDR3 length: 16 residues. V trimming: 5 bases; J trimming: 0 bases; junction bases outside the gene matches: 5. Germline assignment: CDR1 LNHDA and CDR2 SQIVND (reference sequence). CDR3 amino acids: CASSFLAGSSYNEQFF. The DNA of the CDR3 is TGTGCCAGTAGTTTCCTAGCGGGGAGCTCCTACAATGAGCAGTTCTTC.

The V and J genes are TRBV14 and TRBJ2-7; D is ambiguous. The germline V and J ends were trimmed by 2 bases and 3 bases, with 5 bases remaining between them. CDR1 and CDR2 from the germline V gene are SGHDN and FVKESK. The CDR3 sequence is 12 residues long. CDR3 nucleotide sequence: TGTGCCAGCAGCCAAAATCTCTACGAGCAGTACTTC. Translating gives CASSQNLYEQYF.

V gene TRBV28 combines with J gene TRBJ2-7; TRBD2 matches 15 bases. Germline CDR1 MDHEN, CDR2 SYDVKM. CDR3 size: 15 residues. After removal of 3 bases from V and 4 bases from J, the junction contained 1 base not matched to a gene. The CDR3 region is CASSLGLAGGYEQYF. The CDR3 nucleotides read TGTGCCAGCAGTTTGGGACTAGCGGGAGGATACGAGCAGTACTTC. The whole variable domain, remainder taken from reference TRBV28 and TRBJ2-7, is DVKVTQSSRYLVKRTGEKVFLECVQDMDHENMFWYRQDPGLGLRLIYFSYDVKMKEKGDIPEGYSVSREKKERFSLILESASTNQTSMYLCASSLGLAGGYEQYFGPGTRLTVT.

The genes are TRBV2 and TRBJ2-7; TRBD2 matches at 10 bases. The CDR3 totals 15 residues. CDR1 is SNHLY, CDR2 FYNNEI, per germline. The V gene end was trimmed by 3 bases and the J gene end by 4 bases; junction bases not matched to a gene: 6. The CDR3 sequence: CASSEASGRWYEQYV. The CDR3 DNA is TGTGCCAGCAGTGAGGCTAGCGGGAGATGGTACGAGCAGTACGTC.

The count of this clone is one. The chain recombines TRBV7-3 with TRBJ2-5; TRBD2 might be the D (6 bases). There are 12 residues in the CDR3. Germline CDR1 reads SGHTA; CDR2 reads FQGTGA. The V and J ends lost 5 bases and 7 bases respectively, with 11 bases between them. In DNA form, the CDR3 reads TGTGCCAGCAGCATTCCCGGGGGGACCCAGTACTTC. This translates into CASSIPGGTQYF.

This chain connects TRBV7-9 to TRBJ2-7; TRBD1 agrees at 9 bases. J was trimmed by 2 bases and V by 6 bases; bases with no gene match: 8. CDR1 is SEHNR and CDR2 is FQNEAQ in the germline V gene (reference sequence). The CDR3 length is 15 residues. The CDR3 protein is CASSKGQGPTYEQYF. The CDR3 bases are TGTGCCAGCAGTAAGGGACAGGGACCTACCTACGAGCAGTACTTC.

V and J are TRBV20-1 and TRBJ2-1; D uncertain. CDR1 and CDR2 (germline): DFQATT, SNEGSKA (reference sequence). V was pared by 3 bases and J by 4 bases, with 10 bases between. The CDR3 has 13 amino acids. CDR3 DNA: TGCAGTGCTAGTTCCGCCCTATACAATGAGCAGTTCTTC. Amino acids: CSASSALYNEQFF.

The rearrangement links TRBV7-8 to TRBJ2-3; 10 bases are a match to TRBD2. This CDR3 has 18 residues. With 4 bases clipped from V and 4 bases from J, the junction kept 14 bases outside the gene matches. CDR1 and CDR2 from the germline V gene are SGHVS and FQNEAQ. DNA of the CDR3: TGTGCCAGCAGCTCTCCGGGACTAGCGTCAAGCATTCCAGATACGCAGTATTTT. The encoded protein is CASSSPGLASSIPDTQYF. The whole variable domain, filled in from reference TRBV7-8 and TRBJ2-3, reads GAGVSQSPRYKVAKRGQDVALRCDPISGHVSLFWYQQALGQGPEFLTYFQNEAQLDKSGLPSDRFFAERPEGSVSTLKIQRTQQEDSAVYLCASSSPGLASSIPDTQYFGPGTRLTVL.

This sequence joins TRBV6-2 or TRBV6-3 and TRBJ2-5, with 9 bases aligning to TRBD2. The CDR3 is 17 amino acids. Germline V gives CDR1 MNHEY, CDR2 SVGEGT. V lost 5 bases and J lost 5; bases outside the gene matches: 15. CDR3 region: CASSIAGVRVLWETQYF. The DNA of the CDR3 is TGTGCCAGCAGTATAGCGGGAGTGAGGGTTTTATGGGAGACCCAGTACTTC.

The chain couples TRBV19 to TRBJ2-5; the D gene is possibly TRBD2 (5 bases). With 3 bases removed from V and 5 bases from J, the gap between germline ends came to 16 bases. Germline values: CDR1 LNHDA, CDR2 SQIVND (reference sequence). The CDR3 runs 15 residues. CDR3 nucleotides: TGTGCCAGTAGTATCTCGCGGACTGACGGGGAGACCCAGTACTTC. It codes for CASSISRTDGETQYF.

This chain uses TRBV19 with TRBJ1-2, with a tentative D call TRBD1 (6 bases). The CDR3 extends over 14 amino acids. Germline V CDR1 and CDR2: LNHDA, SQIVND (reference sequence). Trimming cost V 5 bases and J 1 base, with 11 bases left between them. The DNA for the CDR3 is TGTGCCAGTAGTCCTAAGGGGGTTAACTATGGCTACACCTTC. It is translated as CASSPKGVNYGYTF.

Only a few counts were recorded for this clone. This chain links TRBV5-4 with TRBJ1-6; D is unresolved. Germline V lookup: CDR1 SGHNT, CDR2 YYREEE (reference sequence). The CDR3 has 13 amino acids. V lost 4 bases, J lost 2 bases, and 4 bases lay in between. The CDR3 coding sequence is TGTGCCAGCAGCGCGGCCTATAATTCACCCCTCCACTTT. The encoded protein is CASSAAYNSPLHF.

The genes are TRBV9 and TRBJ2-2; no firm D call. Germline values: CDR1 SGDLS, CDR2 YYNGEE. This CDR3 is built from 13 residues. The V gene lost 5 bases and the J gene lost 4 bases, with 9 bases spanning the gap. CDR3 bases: TGTGCCAGCAGAAGAGAATCCACCGGGGAGCTGTTTTTT. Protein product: CASRRESTGELFF.

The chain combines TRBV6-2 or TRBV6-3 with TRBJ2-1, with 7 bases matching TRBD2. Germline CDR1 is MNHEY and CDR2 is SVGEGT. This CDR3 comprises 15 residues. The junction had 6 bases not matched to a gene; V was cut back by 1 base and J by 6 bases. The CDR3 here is CASSYFVTSFNEQFF. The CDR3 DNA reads TGTGCCAGCAGTTACTTTGTGACTAGCTTCAATGAGCAGTTCTTC.

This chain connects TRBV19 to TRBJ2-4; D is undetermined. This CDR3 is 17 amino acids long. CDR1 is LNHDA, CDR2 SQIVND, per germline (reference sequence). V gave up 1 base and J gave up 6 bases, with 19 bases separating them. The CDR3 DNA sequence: TGTGCCAGTAGTATAGCTAGTATTGGTCTAAATAGAAACATTCAGTACTTC. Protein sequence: CASSIASIGLNRNIQYF.